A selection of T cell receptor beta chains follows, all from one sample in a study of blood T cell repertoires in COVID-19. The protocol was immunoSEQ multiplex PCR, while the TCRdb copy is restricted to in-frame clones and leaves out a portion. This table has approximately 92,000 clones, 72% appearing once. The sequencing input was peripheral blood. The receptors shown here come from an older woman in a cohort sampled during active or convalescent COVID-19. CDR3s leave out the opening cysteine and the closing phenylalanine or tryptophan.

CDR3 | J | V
ASSRDRGGSTDTQY | TRBJ2-3 | TRBV19
ASSESRRDNEQF | TRBJ2-1 | TRBV10-1
ASSQDRGRQPQH | TRBJ1-5 | TRBV6-6
ASSVDRILAKNIQY | TRBJ2-4 | TRBV4-1
ASSLASGGTASAKNIQY | TRBJ2-4 | TRBV28
ASSLGGPDTQY | TRBJ2-3 | TRBV11-3
ASSRGQAYEQY | TRBJ2-7 | TRBV11-3
ASSLQVYNEQF | TRBJ2-1 | TRBV7-3
ASSQDGQVANLGKNIQY | TRBJ2-4 | TRBV4-1
ALRMGAGELF | TRBJ2-2 | TRBV10-3
ASMEEIISNQPQH | TRBJ1-5 | TRBV2
ASSSGRPVSPQH | TRBJ1-5 | TRBV27
ASSQGQGYSGNTIY | TRBJ1-3 | TRBV18
ASSQNSGGHNEQF | TRBJ2-1 | TRBV7-3
ASSALNQPQH | TRBJ1-5 | TRBV2
ASSLAGWQGKEKLF | TRBJ1-4 | TRBV5-1
ASSYDGLQSYEQY | TRBJ2-7 | TRBV5-1
ASSDSGTDYEQY | TRBJ2-7 | TRBV11-2
ASSLARSSSFLEQY | TRBJ2-7 | TRBV7-2
ASRGGGTANQPQH | TRBJ1-5 | TRBV2
ASSVADGGEQY | TRBJ2-7 | TRBV9
ASSFDRATNEKLF | TRBJ1-4 | TRBV6-5
ASIKGGSNYGYT | TRBJ1-2 | TRBV6-6
AISAGQGQETQY | TRBJ2-5 | TRBV10-3
ASSPGFPTGENTGELF | TRBJ2-2 | TRBV27
ASSRVTGSEAF | TRBJ1-1 | TRBV3-1/TRBV3-2
ASSVYGTDYNEQF | TRBJ2-1 | TRBV9
ASSVDQGGIGELF | TRBJ2-2 | TRBV9
ASSRGELEGLEY | TRBJ2-3 | TRBV7-9
ASSYSLAGDNEQF | TRBJ2-1 | TRBV6-6
ASSIRQGEQY | TRBJ2-7 | TRBV19
SVEDDEGDRGLYGYT | TRBJ1-2 | TRBV29-1
ASRRGQIKSNTGELF | TRBJ2-2 | TRBV6-6
SASDERGGLTDTQY | TRBJ2-3 | TRBV20-1
ASSITGSNQPQH | TRBJ1-5 | TRBV19
ASSSSGGQETQY | TRBJ2-5 | TRBV6-6
ASSQDLQGAAGNTIY | TRBJ1-3 | TRBV4-3
ASSQDGRASGGVGQY | TRBJ2-5 | TRBV4-2
ASSLSGGGQF | TRBJ2-1 | TRBV27
ASSSGTSNEKLF | TRBJ1-4 | TRBV7-2
ASRMQEGWTNEKLF | TRBJ1-4 | TRBV28